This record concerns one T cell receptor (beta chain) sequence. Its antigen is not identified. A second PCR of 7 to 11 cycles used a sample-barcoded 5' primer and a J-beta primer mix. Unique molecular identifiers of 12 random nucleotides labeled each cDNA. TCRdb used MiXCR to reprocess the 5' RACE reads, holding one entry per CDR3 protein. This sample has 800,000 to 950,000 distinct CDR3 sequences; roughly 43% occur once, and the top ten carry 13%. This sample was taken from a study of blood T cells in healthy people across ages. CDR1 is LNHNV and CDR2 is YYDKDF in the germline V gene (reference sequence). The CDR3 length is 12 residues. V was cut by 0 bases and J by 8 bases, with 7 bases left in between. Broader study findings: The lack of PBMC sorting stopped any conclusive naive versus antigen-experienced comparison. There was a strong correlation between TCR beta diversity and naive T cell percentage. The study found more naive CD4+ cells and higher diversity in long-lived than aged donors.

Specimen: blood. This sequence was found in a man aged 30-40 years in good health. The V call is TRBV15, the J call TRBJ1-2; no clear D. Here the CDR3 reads CATSRDSRGYTF. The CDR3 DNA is TGTGCCACCAGCAGAGATAGTAGGGGCTACACCTTC.